These T cell receptor beta chains were read from a single sample in a study of beta chain features in type 1 diabetes. Clones were sequenced by immunoSEQ multiplex PCR, and TCRdb holds only the in-frame ones, with some missing. The repertoire consists of around 260,000 clones, with about 23% occurring once and the leading ten covering around 0.013%. Input material: naive CD4+ T cells from blood. These receptor sequences come from a woman aged 25 to 39 with type 1 diabetes. The CDR3 runs from the conserved cysteine through the conserved F or W. The D gene is left open where the match is weak. Not every row has a clone size; where given, it reads once, few, many or a size class.

v_call,d_call,j_call,clone_size,cdr3_nt,cdr3_aa
TRBV7-2,TRBD2,TRBJ2-1,few,TGTGCCAGCAGCTTAGCCCTACTAGCGGACAATGAGCAGTTCTTC,CASSLALLADNEQFF
TRBV29-1,NA,TRBJ1-1,NA,TGCAGCACCCATCGGGGGTTTGGGAACACTGAAGCTTTCTTT,CSTHRGFGNTEAFF
TRBV6-5,TRBD1,TRBJ2-7,few,TGTGCCAGCAGTTTCGGACAGGAGCCAACCTACGAGCAGTACTTC,CASSFGQEPTYEQYF
TRBV7-9,NA,TRBJ2-7,NA,TGTGCCAGCAGCTTACTGGGCCTCGGGGGATCCGAGCAGTACTTC,CASSLLGLGGSEQYF
TRBV5-1,TRBD1,TRBJ2-7,few,TGCGCCAGCGGAGACGGGACAGGGGGATACGAGCAGTACTTC,CASGDGTGGYEQYF
TRBV29-1,NA,TRBJ2-6,few,TGCAGCGCAGGCGACCCCGTTGGTGGGGCCAACGTCCTGACTTTC,CSAGDPVGGANVLTF
TRBV19,TRBD1,TRBJ1-5,NA,TGTGCCAGTAGTAGACAGGGGTTCCGGAGCAATCAGCCCCAGCATTTT,CASSRQGFRSNQPQHF
TRBV6-5,NA,TRBJ1-2,few,TGTGCCAGCAGTTACTCAACAGGGAACTATGGCTACACCTTC,CASSYSTGNYGYTF
TRBV15,TRBD1,TRBJ1-3,NA,TGTGCCACCAGCTTGGGACAGGGTGCCGGAAACACCATATATTTT,CATSLGQGAGNTIYF
TRBV9,TRBD2,TRBJ2-7,NA,TGTGCCAGCAGCGTAGGGTCTAGCGGGAGCTACGAGCAGTACTTC,CASSVGSSGSYEQYF
TRBV18,NA,TRBJ2-6,NA,TGTGCCAGCTCGTCGACAGTAAACTCTGGGGCCAACGTCCTGACTTTC,CASSSTVNSGANVLTF
TRBV10-3,NA,TRBJ1-1,NA,TGTGCCAGCAAACAGGGGAACACTGAAGCTTTCTTT,CASKQGNTEAFF
TRBV6-5,NA,TRBJ1-1,NA,TGTGCCAGCAGTTCAAGTACAGGGTTCACTGAAGCTTTCTTT,CASSSSTGFTEAFF
TRBV29-1,TRBD2,TRBJ2-2,few,TGCAGCGTTGTAGGCGGGAGCGGTGTTGGCACCGGGGAGCTGTTTTTT,CSVVGGSGVGTGELFF
TRBV30,TRBD2,TRBJ2-3,few,TGTGCCAGAGATACTAGCGGGTACGATACGCAGTATTTT,CARDTSGYDTQYF
TRBV6-5,NA,TRBJ2-3,few,TGTGCCAGCAGTTACGGTGCGGAGAGGAGCACAGATACGCAGTATTTT,CASSYGAERSTDTQYF